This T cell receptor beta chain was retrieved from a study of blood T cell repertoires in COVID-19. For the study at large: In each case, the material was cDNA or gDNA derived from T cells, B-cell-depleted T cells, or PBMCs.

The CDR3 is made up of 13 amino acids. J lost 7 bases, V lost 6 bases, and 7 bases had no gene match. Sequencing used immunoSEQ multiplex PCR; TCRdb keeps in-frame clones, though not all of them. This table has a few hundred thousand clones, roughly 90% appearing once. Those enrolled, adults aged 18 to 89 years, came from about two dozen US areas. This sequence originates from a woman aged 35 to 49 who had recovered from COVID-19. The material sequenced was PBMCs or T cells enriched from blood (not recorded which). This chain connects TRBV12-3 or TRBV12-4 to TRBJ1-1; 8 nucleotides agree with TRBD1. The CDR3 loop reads CASSPGQALEAFF. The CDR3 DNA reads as TGTGCCAGCAGCCCGGGACAGGCACTTGAAGCTTTCTTT.